The 3 T cell receptor beta chains given below trace back to one sample, sequenced in a study of cytomegalovirus exposure and HLA in healthy donors. Both 60 Vbeta primers and 13 Jbeta primers went into the PCR. Some clones are missing from TCRdb's copy, which holds only in-frame ones; the method was immunoSEQ multiplex PCR. The sample records roughly 120,000 clones, roughly four fifths being singletons. Material for sequencing was PBMCs. The receptors stem from a woman younger than 35 in good health and CMV-seronegative.

The table lists this clone with a few counts. The chain carries TRBV19 and TRBJ1-2; D uncertain. Trimming removed 3 bases at V and 1 base at J, with 12 bases between. The germline gives CDR1 LNHDA, CDR2 SQIVND (reference sequence). The CDR3 sequence is 15 residues long. The CDR3, as DNA: TGTGCCAGTAGTATGGATAGCAACTTTAACTATGGCTACACCTTC. This encodes CASSMDSNFNYGYTF.

This rearrangement joins TRBV15 to TRBJ1-1, with TRBD1 matching 7 bases. Germline values: CDR1 LNHNV, CDR2 YYDKDF (reference sequence). J was trimmed by 2 bases and V by 5 bases; bases with no gene match: 8. This CDR3 region has 15 residues. CDR3 residues: CATSPRTGENTEAFF. The CDR3 region has the DNA TGTGCCACCAGCCCCCGGACAGGCGAAAACACTGAAGCTTTCTTT.

V is TRBV28 and J is TRBJ1-5; unclear D gene. In germline, CDR1 is MDHEN, CDR2 SYDVKM. The V and J ends lost 1 base and 5 bases respectively, with 9 bases between them. This CDR3 is built from 14 residues. In DNA, the CDR3 is TGTGCCAGCAGTTTATATGGGAGGTATCAGCCCCAGCATTTT. Protein product: CASSLYGRYQPQHF.